Given below is one T cell receptor beta chain in context. This receptor's antigen is unknown. Base quality data are lacking; no much larger clone is found one base away. Collaborating institutions collected whole blood in K2EDTA tubes following their own protocols. For TCRbeta analysis, collaborator samples were shipped as frozen whole blood, as isolated PBMCs, or as DNA extracted from either sample type. The data are from a study of blood T cell repertoires in COVID-19 (dated by TCRdb to between 2020 and 2021). Describing the broader study: Samples from collaborators originated in the United States, Italy and Spain and spanned both the acute and convalescent phases of COVID-19. The material from the prospective study consisted of cDNA or gDNA derived from T cells, B-cell-depleted T cells, or PBMCs. The dataset comprised deeply sampled blood TCRbeta repertoires from subjects exposed to, actively infected with, or recovered from COVID-19. The repertoires were made available in a free public database intended to serve as a resource for research on the immune response to SARS-CoV-2. The samples were drawn from two sources: the first 160 participants of the ongoing ImmuneRACE study, and 1,000 to 1,500 subjects contributed by 6 global collaborators. Nearly every sample came with metadata listing a de-identified subject ID, COVID-19 status, age in years and sex. Where available, HLA class I and class II types were taken from metadata supplied by the sample provider and were not determined by assay-based typing. Study-wide findings and limitations: How much clinical and demographic metadata was included differed by source and by participant, and the metadata was provided uncurated.

TCRbeta CDR3 regions were amplified from genomic DNA using the immunoSEQ Assay, a bias-controlled multiplex PCR. The paper's data handling went like this. Nucleated cell counts per sample were estimated from amplification of reference gene primers within the assay. To quantify the absolute abundance of each unique TCRbeta CDR3 rearrangement, sequence reads were collapsed and filtered. For each sample, productive Simpson clonality was calculated by taking the square root of Simpson's diversity index across productive rearrangements. The clones in this table, taken by TCRdb from immuneACCESS, are in-frame only. Not every clone is retained; where verified, under half of the shortfall comes from an unresolved V gene, and the cause of the rest is unknown. Clone size and the V and J calls come from that table; the DNA yielded D and trimming. This sample has about 100,000 clones in its table, and 75% to 90% of those were observed once. Over 1.5% of the sample goes to the ten largest clones.

Ends trimmed: V by 5 bases, J by 8 bases; bases unmatched to a gene: 7. Reading from cysteine to phenylalanine, the CDR3 counts 15 amino acids. The kept DNA is CDR3 alone, 45 bases in frame from the first base. For CDR1 and CDR2, the germline V gene lists SGHTA and FQGNSA. Here the chain combines TRBV7-2 and TRBJ2-2, and 11 junction bases match TRBD1. This sequence originates from a man at least 80 years old with acute or convalescent COVID-19. Sequencing input: peripheral blood. At the DNA level, the sequence is TGTGCCAGCAGCCCCGGGACAGGGGGTATAGGGGAGCTGTTTTTT. This yields the protein CASSPGTGGIGELFF.